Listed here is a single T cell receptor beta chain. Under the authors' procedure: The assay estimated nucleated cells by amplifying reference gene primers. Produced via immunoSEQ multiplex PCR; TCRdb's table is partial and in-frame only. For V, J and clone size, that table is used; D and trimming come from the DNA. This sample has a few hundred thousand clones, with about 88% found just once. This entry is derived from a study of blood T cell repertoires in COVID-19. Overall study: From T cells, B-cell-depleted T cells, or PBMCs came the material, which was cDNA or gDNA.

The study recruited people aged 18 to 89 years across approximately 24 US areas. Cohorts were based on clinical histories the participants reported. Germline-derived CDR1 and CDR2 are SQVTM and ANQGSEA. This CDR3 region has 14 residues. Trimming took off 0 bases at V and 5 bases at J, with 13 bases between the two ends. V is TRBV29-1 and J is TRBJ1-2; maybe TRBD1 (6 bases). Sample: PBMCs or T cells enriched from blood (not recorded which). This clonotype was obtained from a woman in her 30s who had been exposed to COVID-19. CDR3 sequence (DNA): TGCAGCGTTGAAGATCAGGGGTTAGGGTATGGCTACACCTTC. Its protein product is CSVEDQGLGYGYTF.